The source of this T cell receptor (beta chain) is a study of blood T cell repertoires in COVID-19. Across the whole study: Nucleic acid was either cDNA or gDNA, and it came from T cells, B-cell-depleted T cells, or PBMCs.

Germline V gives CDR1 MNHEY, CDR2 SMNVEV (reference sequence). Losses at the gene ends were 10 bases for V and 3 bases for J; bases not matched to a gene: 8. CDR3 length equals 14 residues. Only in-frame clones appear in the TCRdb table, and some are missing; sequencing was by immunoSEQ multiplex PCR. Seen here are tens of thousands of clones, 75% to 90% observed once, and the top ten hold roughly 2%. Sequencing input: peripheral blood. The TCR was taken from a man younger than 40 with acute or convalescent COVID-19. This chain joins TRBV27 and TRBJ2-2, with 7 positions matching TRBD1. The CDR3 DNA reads TGTGCCACACAGGGGCCGCTGGACACCGGGGAGCTGTTTTTT. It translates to CATQGPLDTGELFF.